This TCR beta chain emerged from a study of shared clonotypes between healthy human individuals. On the study more broadly: For every donor, three CD4 naive, three CD4 memory, two CD8 naive and one CD8 memory plates were used.

The CDR3 spans 13 residues. The germline CDR1 and CDR2 sequences are SGHAT and FQNNGV. V was shortened by 2 bases and J by 4 bases, with 7 bases between the two germline ends. The input for sorted-subset replicate PCRs was roughly 180 ng DNA, around 30,000 T cell genomes. Assay: immunoSEQ multiplex PCR; the TCRdb copy retains only in-frame clones and omits some. The table has about 2 million clones, around 95% seen once. The chain is built from TRBV11-2 and TRBJ2-3; D remains ambiguous. The material sequenced was naive CD4+ T cells sorted from blood. Subset described: CD45RA+ positively selected. This sequence originates from a young man in good health. The CDR3, as DNA: TGTGCCAGCAGCTTAAGCCAGGCAGATACGCAGTATTTT. Translation: CASSLSQADTQYF.